The 26 T cell receptor beta chains presented below share a single source sample, sequenced in a study of cytomegalovirus exposure and HLA in healthy donors. TCRdb's table, derived via immunoSEQ multiplex PCR, lists solely in-frame clones and lacks some. The sample yields more than 250,000 clones, 75% to 90% seen once. The sequenced material came from PBMCs. The receptors come from a woman younger than 35 in good health and CMV-seronegative.

The chain recombines TRBV5-1 with TRBJ1-2, with a weak D call TRBD1 (5 bases). This CDR3 comprises 14 residues. The V gene's germline CDR1 is SGHRS and CDR2 YFSETQ. V was shortened by 4 bases and J by 4 bases, with 14 bases between the two germline ends. The CDR3 protein is CASSPVGGGYGYTF. DNA of the CDR3: TGCGCCAGCAGCCCGGTCGGGGGGGGCTATGGCTACACCTTC.

The rearrangement joins TRBV11-2 to TRBJ1-1; TRBD1 is a possible D gene (5 bases). Germline V gene lookup returns CDR1 SGHAT and CDR2 FQNNGV. V dropped 0 bases and J dropped 8 bases, with 10 bases sitting between them. The CDR3 is 13 amino acids. The CDR3 here is CASSLDQTGEAFF. CDR3 DNA sequence: TGTGCCAGCAGCTTAGATCAAACAGGAGAAGCTTTCTTT.

The rearrangement links TRBV9 to TRBJ1-2; 10 nucleotides agree with TRBD1. The V gene end was trimmed by 0 bases and the J gene end by 0 bases; junction bases not matched to a gene: 2. Germline V gene sequence: CDR1 SGDLS, CDR2 YYNGEE. CDR3 length: 16 amino acids. The CDR3 DNA is TGTGCCAGCAGCGTAGGGGACAGGGGATCTAACTATGGCTACACCTTC. This gives the protein CASSVGDRGSNYGYTF.

The chain employs TRBV25-1 and TRBJ2-5, with D unresolved. This CDR3 spans 13 amino acids. Germline V lookup: CDR1 MGHDK, CDR2 SYGVNS. Trimming pared 2 bases from V and 4 bases from J, leaving 8 bases between. In DNA, the CDR3 is TGTGCCAGCAGTGAACATGGCGGAGAGACCCAGTACTTC. Protein product: CASSEHGGETQYF.

A few counts support this clone. This sequence joins TRBV5-1 and TRBJ1-5, with TRBD1 matching over 7 bases. The junction had 5 bases not matched to a gene; V was cut back by 0 bases and J by 5 bases. Germline CDR1 and CDR2: SGHRS and YFSETQ. The CDR3 contains 15 residues. CDR3 DNA: TGCGCCAGCAGCTTGGAGGGGGCGAACGATCAGCCCCAGCATTTT. Its protein product is CASSLEGANDQPQHF.

This clone has ten or more counts. The chain joins TRBV12-1 to TRBJ1-5; the table calls TRBD1, which could not be checked here. TRBV12-1 is a listed pseudogene. CDR3 length: 14 residues. CDR3 bases: TGTGCCAGCAGCATCAGACCGAGGGGGCAGCCCCAGCATTTT. It is translated as CASSIRPRGQPQHF.

This chain uses TRBV27 with TRBJ2-3, with a possible D match to TRBD1 (6 bases). V lost 5 bases, J lost 2 bases, and 14 bases lay in between. There are 15 residues in the CDR3. Germline V lookup: CDR1 MNHEY, CDR2 SMNVEV (reference sequence). In DNA form, the CDR3 reads TGTGCCAGCAGTAGGGGGTATCCAGCCACAGATACGCAGTATTTT. It encodes CASSRGYPATDTQYF.

The chain is built from TRBV4-2 and TRBJ2-7; D is undetermined. The V gene lost 8 bases and the J gene lost 5 bases, with 16 bases spanning the gap. This CDR3 comprises 13 residues. Germline assignment: CDR1 LGHNA and CDR2 YNFKEQ. The CDR3 DNA reads as TGTGCCAGCTCACTAAGCCGGCGCGACGAGCAGTACTTC. This translates into CASSLSRRDEQYF.

This sequence joins TRBV6-1 and TRBJ2-1, with 8 positions matching TRBD2. CDR1 and CDR2 from the germline V gene are MNHNS and SASEGT. This CDR3 region has 15 residues. J was trimmed by 5 bases and V by 7 bases; bases with no gene match: 10. The CDR3 nucleotides are TGTGCCAGCATCATCCGGGAGGGCCGAAACAATGAGCAGTTCTTC. This sequence encodes CASIIREGRNNEQFF.

In its sample, this clone was seen a few times. V and J are TRBV29-1 and TRBJ1-2, with D possibly being TRBD1 (6 bases). Trimming pared 2 bases from V and 5 bases from J, leaving 18 bases between. Germline CDR1 and CDR2: SQVTM and ANQGSEA. The CDR3 has 15 amino acids. The CDR3: CSVEHPQGTVYGYTF. DNA for the CDR3: TGCAGCGTTGAACACCCACAGGGTACGGTATATGGCTACACCTTC.

The CDR3 DNA reads TGTGCCAGCAGTCGAAGACTAGCGGGAAGTCGCGAGACCCAGTACTTC. Its translation is CASSRRLAGSRETQYF. The genes are TRBV27 and TRBJ2-5; 11 bases agree with TRBD2. Per germline, CDR1 MNHEY and CDR2 SMNVEV (reference sequence). V was clipped by 5 bases and J by 5 bases; unmatched bases: 10. CDR3 length: 16 residues.

This chain connects TRBV10-3 to TRBJ1-5, with 7 bases fitting TRBD1. Germline assignment: CDR1 ENHRY and CDR2 SYGVKD. This CDR3 comprises 13 residues. V trimming: 7 bases; J trimming: 5 bases; junction bases outside the gene matches: 5. DNA of the CDR3: TGTGCCATCACCCAGGGGGTGGATCAGCCCCAGCATTTT. Its translation is CAITQGVDQPQHF.

V is TRBV4-1 and J is TRBJ2-3; D is perhaps TRBD2 (5 bases). CDR3 length: 15 amino acids. The V end was cut by 6 bases, the J end by 0 bases, with 13 bases between. Germline values: CDR1 MGHRA, CDR2 YSYEKL. CDR3 protein: CASSQVGGSTDTQYF. CDR3 bases: TGCGCCAGCAGTCAGGTCGGCGGGAGCACAGATACGCAGTATTTT.

The chain joins TRBV18 to TRBJ1-5, with 7 bases fitting TRBD1. The CDR3 is 15 residues long. V lost 8 bases, J lost 0 bases, and 7 bases stayed unmatched. Looked up from germline, CDR1 is KGHSH and CDR2 is LQKENI. The CDR3 loop is CASATGDYSNQPQHF. Written as DNA, the CDR3 is TGTGCCAGCGCCACAGGGGATTATAGCAATCAGCCCCAGCATTTT.

The chain recombines TRBV28 with TRBJ2-1, with 8 positions matching TRBD1. CDR1 is MDHEN, CDR2 SYDVKM, per germline. The CDR3 has 14 residues. With 6 bases clipped from V and 7 bases from J, the junction kept 8 bases outside the gene matches. Here the CDR3 DNA reads TGTGCCAGCAGGCCCGGGACAGGTTTGAATGAGCAGTTCTTC. Translated, it gives CASRPGTGLNEQFF.

CDR3 in amino acids: CASTSGTGEGPQHF. The CDR3 DNA sequence: TGTGCCAGCACCAGCGGGACAGGCGAGGGGCCCCAGCATTTT. V gene TRBV6-5 combines with J gene TRBJ1-5; 8 bases align to TRBD1. Trimming at V came to 7 bases and at J to 9 bases, leaving 11 bases not matched to a gene. Germline V lookup: CDR1 MNHEY, CDR2 SVGAGI. The CDR3 is made up of 14 amino acids.

This chain joins TRBV19 and TRBJ1-4, with a weak D call TRBD1 (5 bases). Trimming took 7 bases from V and 1 from J, leaving 13 bases between them. There are 15 residues in the CDR3. Germline V gene lookup returns CDR1 LNHDA and CDR2 SQIVND (reference sequence). The CDR3 spells CASTLRQGTNEKLFF. CDR3 nucleotide sequence: TGTGCCAGTACCCTGCGCCAGGGAACTAATGAAAAACTGTTTTTT.

The table lists this clone with a few counts. V usage is TRBV19 and J usage is TRBJ1-4, with D unclear. Between the trimmed V and J ends, which lost 3 bases and 4 bases, there was a span of 3 bases. The germline V gene encodes CDR1 LNHDA and CDR2 SQIVND (reference sequence). CDR3 length: 12 amino acids. The CDR3 coding sequence is TGTGCCAGTAGTATTATTAATGAAAAACTGTTTTTT. It yields the protein CASSIINEKLFF.

The J gene is TRBJ2-3, the V gene TRBV28; 12 nucleotides match TRBD2. V lost 3 bases and J lost 2; bases outside the gene matches: 3. The CDR3 contains 16 residues. Germline CDR1 and CDR2: MDHEN and SYDVKM. The CDR3 reads CASSFGTSGYTDTQYF. The DNA of the CDR3 is TGTGCCAGCAGTTTCGGGACTAGCGGGTACACAGATACGCAGTATTTT. Drawing the rest from reference TRBV28 and TRBJ2-3, the complete variable domain is DVKVTQSSRYLVKRTGEKVFLECVQDMDHENMFWYRQDPGLGLRLIYFSYDVKMKEKGDIPEGYSVSREKKERFSLILESASTNQTSMYLCASSFGTSGYTDTQYFGPGTRLTVL.

Remarks on this clone: This may arise from a read error, as a much more abundant clone is one base away. The rearrangement joins TRBV11-3 to TRBJ2-7; possibly TRBD1 for D (5 bases). Trimming took off 5 bases at V and 3 bases at J, with 8 bases between the two ends. CDR1 SGHNT and CDR2 YENEEA come from the germline V gene. This CDR3 region has 12 residues. This chain's CDR3 is CASSGDSYEQYF. The CDR3 DNA follows: TGTGCCAGCAGCGGCGACAGCTACGAGCAGTACTTC.

The CDR3 bases are TGTGCCAGCAGCTTAGGGACTAGCGGGATTCCCACCTACGAGCAGTACTTC. Translating it yields CASSLGTSGIPTYEQYF. The chain recombines TRBV11-2 with TRBJ2-7; 12 bases agree with TRBD2. CDR1 and CDR2 (germline): SGHAT, FQNNGV. The CDR3 extends over 17 amino acids. With V trimmed by 1 base and J by 2 bases, 6 bases remained unmatched. Full variable domain (rest looked up from reference TRBV11-2 and TRBJ2-7): EAGVAQSPRYKIIEKRQSVAFWCNPISGHATLYWYQQILGQGPKLLIQFQNNGVVDDSQLPKDRFSAERLKGVDSTLKIQPAKLEDSAVYLCASSLGTSGIPTYEQYFGPGTRLTVT.

This chain uses TRBV15 with TRBJ1-2, with 7 bases that match TRBD1. Losses at the gene ends were 0 bases for V and 7 bases for J; bases not matched to a gene: 8. The CDR3 is 15 residues long. Germline V CDR1 and CDR2: LNHNV, YYDKDF (reference sequence). CDR3 loop: CATSRDPGTAGGYTF. CDR3 coding DNA: TGTGCCACCAGCAGAGATCCGGGGACAGCGGGTGGCTACACCTTC.

The chain joins TRBV30 to TRBJ2-2, with no clear D. Germline V gene data show CDR1 as GTSNPN and CDR2 as SVGIG (reference sequence). The V end lost 0 bases, the J end lost 8 bases, and 10 bases lay between the germline ends. There are 13 residues in the CDR3. CDR3 residues: CAWSVASGGELFF. In nucleotides, the CDR3 is TGTGCCTGGAGTGTCGCCTCCGGGGGGGAGCTGTTTTTT.

The chain employs TRBV7-2 and TRBJ1-3; the D gene is possibly TRBD1 (5 bases). Germline-derived CDR1 and CDR2 are SGHTA and FQGNSA. The CDR3 runs to 16 residues. Trimming removed 2 bases at V and 0 bases at J, with 11 bases between. The CDR3 protein is CASSLQSQGSGNTIYF. The CDR3 bases are TGTGCCAGCAGCTTACAGTCGCAGGGCTCTGGAAACACCATATATTTT.

This chain uses TRBV5-6 with TRBJ1-1; weak D call: TRBD1 (6 bases). Looked up from germline, CDR1 is SGHDT and CDR2 is YYEEEE. This CDR3 has 14 residues. V lost 3 bases to trimming and J lost 1 base, with 10 bases between them. The CDR3 bases are TGTGCCAGCAGCTGGGGGACACGGAACACTGAAGCTTTCTTT. Its translation is CASSWGTRNTEAFF.

This clone was detected ten times or more. The V and J genes are TRBV5-5 and TRBJ1-4; D is undetermined. Germline V gene data show CDR1 as SGHKS and CDR2 as YYEKEE (reference sequence). Trimming cost V 5 bases and J 6 bases, with 11 bases left between them. The CDR3 spans 13 residues. The CDR3 region has the DNA TGTGCCAGCAGGACTTCGCCTGATGAAAAACTGTTTTTT. Translating it yields CASRTSPDEKLFF.